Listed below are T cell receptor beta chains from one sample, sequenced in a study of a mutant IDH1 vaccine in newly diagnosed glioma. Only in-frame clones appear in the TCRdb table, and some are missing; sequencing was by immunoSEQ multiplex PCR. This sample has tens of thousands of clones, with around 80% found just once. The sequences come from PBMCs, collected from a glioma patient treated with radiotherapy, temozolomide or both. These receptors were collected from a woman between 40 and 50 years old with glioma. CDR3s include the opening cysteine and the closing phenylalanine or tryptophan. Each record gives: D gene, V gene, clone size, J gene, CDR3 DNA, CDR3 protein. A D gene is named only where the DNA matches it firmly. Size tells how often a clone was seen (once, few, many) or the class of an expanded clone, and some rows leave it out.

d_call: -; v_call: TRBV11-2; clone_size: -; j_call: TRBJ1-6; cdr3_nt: TGTGCCAGCAGCTCCCCGGGGGGGCCTGACTGGTCACCCCTCCACTTT; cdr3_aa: CASSSPGGPDWSPLHF
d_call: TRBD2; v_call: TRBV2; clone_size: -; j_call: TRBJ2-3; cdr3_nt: TGTGCCAGCAGTGAAGGGCTAGCGGGGCCCAGCACAGATACGCAGTATTTT; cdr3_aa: CASSEGLAGPSTDTQYF
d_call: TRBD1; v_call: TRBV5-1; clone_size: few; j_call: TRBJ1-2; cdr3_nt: TGCGCCAGCAGCTTGGGGGACAGGGGCTATGGCTACACCTTC; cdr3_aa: CASSLGDRGYGYTF
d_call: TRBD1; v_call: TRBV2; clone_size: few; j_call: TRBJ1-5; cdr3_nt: TGTGCCAGCTCGCTCGGGACAGGTAATCAGCCCCAGCATTTT; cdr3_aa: CASSLGTGNQPQHF
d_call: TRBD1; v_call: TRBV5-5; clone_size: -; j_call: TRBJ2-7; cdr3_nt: TGTGCCAGCAGCTTCGGGACAGAGTACGAGCAGTACTTC; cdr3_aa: CASSFGTEYEQYF
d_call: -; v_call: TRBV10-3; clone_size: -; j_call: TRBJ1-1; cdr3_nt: TGTGCCATCAGCCTGGACAGACTGAACACTGAAGCTTTCTTT; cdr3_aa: CAISLDRLNTEAFF
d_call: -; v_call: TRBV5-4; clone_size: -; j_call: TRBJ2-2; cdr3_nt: TGTGCCAGCAGCTTGACCAGACAGAACACCGGGGAGCTGTTTTTT; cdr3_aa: CASSLTRQNTGELFF
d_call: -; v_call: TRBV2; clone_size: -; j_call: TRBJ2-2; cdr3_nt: TGTGCCAGCAGTCAGTCGCGAGCGGCGGCGAACACCGGGGAGCTGTTTTTT; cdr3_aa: CASSQSRAAANTGELFF
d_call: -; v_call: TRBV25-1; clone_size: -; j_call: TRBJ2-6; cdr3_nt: TGTGCCAGCAGTGCCTTCGGGGGCACTAATGGGGCCAACGTCCTGACTTTC; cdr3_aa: CASSAFGGTNGANVLTF
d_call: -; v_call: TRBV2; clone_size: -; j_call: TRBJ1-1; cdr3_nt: TGTGCCAGCAGTGATTCGGGGCTAGAGTTTTACCAGGCTTTCTTT; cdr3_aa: CASSDSGLEFYQAFF
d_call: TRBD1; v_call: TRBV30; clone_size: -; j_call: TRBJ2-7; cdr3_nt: TGTGCCTGGAACCGACAGGGGCTTCCCTACGAGCAGTACTTC; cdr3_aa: CAWNRQGLPYEQYF
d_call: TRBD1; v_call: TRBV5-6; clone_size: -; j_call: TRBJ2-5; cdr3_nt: TGTGCCAGCAGCTTGGTGGGCAGGGGGCTGGAGACCCAGTACTTC; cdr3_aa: CASSLVGRGLETQYF
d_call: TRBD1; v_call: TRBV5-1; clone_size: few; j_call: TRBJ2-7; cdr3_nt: TGCGCCAGCAGCCCGGGGACAGGCCCGAACCACGAGCAGTACTTC; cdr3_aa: CASSPGTGPNHEQYF
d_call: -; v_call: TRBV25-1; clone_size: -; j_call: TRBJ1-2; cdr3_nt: TGTGCCAGCAGTGATTATAGGGGGGTAAACTATGGCTACACCTTC; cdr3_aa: CASSDYRGVNYGYTF